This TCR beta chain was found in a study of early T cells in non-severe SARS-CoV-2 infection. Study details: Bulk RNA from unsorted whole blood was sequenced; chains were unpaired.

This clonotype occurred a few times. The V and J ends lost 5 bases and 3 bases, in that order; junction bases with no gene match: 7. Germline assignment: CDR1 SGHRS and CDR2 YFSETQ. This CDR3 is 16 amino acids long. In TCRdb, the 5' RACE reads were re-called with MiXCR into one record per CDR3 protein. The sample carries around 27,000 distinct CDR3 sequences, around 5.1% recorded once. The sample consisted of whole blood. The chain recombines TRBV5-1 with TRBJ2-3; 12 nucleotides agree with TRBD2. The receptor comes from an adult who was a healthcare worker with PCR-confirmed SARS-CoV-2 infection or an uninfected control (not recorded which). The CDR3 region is CASRQTTSGRTDTQYF. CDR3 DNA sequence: TGCGCCAGCAGGCAAACGACTAGCGGGAGAACAGATACGCAGTATTTT.